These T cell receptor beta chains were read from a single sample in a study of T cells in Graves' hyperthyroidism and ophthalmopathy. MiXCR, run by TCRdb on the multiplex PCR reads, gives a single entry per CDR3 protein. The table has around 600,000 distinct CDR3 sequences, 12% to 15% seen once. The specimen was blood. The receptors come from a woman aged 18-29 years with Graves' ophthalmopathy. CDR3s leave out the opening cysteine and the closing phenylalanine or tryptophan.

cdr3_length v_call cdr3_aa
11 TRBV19 ATSRRFPYEQY
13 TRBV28 ASSLGLLQGYEQF
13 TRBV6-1 ASRGTSGRVDEQF
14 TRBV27 ASTPGTSGTYNEQF
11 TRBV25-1 ASSDRLDTEAF
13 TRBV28 ASSLSTGSGYEQY
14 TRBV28 ASSLGRGRLVTEAF
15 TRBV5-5 ASSFGQGPHYIDSQY
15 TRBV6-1 ASSPRGGAFGANVLT
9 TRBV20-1 SARDGIQAF
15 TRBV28 ASSLIAGGSYNSPLH
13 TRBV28 ASSSPIRDNSPLH
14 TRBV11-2 ASSLELVDSFYEQY
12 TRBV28 ASSLKGAYNEQF
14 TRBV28 ASSPRGSVSNQPQH
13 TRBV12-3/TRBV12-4 ASTSSGRAGDTQY
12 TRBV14 ASSLIGPYNEQF
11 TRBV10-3 AISEGDSYGYT
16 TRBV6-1 ASSEALTRDGANYGYT
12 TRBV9 ASSVEQTSYEQY
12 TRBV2 ASSEGDRVAEQY
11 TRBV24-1 ATKKGGTGELF
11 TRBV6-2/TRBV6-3 ASSYRVRETQY
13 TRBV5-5 ASSLAQAGNQPQH
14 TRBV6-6 ASSYVPGDPNYGYT
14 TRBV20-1 SARGSKGRGHQPQH
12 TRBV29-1 SVDWSKGGREQF
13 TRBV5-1 ASSSNRETYNEQF
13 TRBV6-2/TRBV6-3 ASTPRGLFTDTQY
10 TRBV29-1 SVVSGGNEQF
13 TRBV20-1 SARVAGTNTGELF
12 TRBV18 ASSPNEGEAEQF
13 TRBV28 ASRQQGFLTDTQY
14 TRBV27 ASSLSGGQLGQPQH
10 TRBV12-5 ASGLYGQGKF
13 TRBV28 ASSLEAGGQETQY
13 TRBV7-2 ASSSQSGIFYEQY
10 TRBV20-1 SARDRPDTQY
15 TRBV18 ASSPPASGPGTDTQY
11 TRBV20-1 SASFQDNQPQH
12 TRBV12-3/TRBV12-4 ASSRSSNTGELF
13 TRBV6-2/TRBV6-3 ASSPTTGRSYGYT
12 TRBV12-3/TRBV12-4 ASSFSGNTDTQY
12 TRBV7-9 ASSPNTGMDTQY
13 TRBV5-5 ASSLGAWAKNIQY
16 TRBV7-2 ASSQGGPLTSSYNEQY
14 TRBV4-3 ASSQRTSGSSYEQY
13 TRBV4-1 ASSQVGASPETQY
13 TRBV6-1 ASSEYSQVNQPQH
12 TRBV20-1 SARVGTGVYEQY
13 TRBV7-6 ASSGSGRIHNEQF
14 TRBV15 ATSRAPGQGTYEQY
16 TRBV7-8 ASSLVAFEGGSTDTQY
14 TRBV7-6 ASSTSGGRRGETQY